The 32 T cell receptor beta chains reported below all come from one sample, sequenced in a study of blood T cell repertoires in COVID-19 (dated by TCRdb to about 2020). The library was obtained by the immunoSEQ multiplex PCR assay. TCRdb took this table from immuneACCESS and kept in-frame rearrangements with V and J called. Such tables lack part of the clones; where checked against another copy, unresolved V genes explain under half of the gap, and the rest is unexplained. Counted in this sample were around 220,000 clones; about 88% of them appeared once. Jointly, the top ten make up about a tenth of the sample. The sequenced sample consisted of peripheral blood. The receptor set was obtained from a woman aged 45 to 65 with COVID-19, enrolled during active disease.

The CDR3 DNA reads TGTGCCAGCAGTTCCAAACTAGCGGGAGATCTCTACAATGAGCAGTTCTTC. Protein sequence: CASSSKLAGDLYNEQFF. The chain uses TRBV28 and TRBJ2-1; 11 bases agree with TRBD2. Germline V gene data show CDR1 as MDHEN and CDR2 as SYDVKM. This CDR3 comprises 17 residues. With 4 bases clipped from V and 3 bases from J, the junction kept 8 bases outside the gene matches.

This chain uses TRBV9 with TRBJ1-4; D remains ambiguous. Germline loops: CDR1 SGDLS, CDR2 YYNGEE. The V and J ends lost 2 bases and 5 bases respectively, with 13 bases between them. The CDR3 has 15 amino acids. The DNA of the CDR3 is TGTGCCAGCAGCGTCTCGTTCGGCAGGAATGAAAAACTGTTTTTT. As protein: CASSVSFGRNEKLFF.

J is TRBJ2-1 and V is TRBV5-1; 7 nucleotides match TRBD2. The ends lost 4 bases at V and 1 base at J; junction bases unmatched: 11. In germline, CDR1 is SGHRS, CDR2 YFSETQ. The CDR3 is 17 residues long. The CDR3 protein is CASSPGRAANSYNEQFF. The CDR3 DNA reads TGCGCCAGCAGCCCGGGGAGGGCGGCCAATTCCTACAATGAGCAGTTCTTC.

The chain couples TRBV5-8 to TRBJ1-5; tentatively, D is TRBD1 (5 bases). V lost 0 bases to trimming and J lost 4 bases, with 11 bases between them. Germline V CDR1 and CDR2: SGHTS, YDEGEE. This CDR3 has 15 residues. The CDR3 sequence: CASSLAGGRNQPQHF. The CDR3 DNA is TGTGCCAGCAGCTTGGCCGGGGGAAGGAATCAGCCCCAGCATTTT.

A word on this clone: Being one base from a much bigger clone, this may be a read error. This chain joins TRBV21-1 and TRBJ1-6; TRBD1 reflects the table's D call only, with no check against the DNA. TRBV21-1 is a known pseudogene. The CDR3 runs 13 residues. CDR3 sequence (DNA): TGTGCCAGCAGCCGGGACAGGGATTCACCCCTCCACTTT. Amino acid sequence: CASSRDRDSPLHF.

This chain links TRBV7-6 with TRBJ1-2; 10 bases map to TRBD1. The CDR3 covers 15 residues. J lost 7 bases, V lost 2 bases, and 7 bases had no gene match. Germline CDR1 and CDR2: SGHVS and FNYEAQ. The CDR3 coding sequence is TGTGCCAGCAGCTTAAGACAGGGGGCCTCGGGTGGCTACACCTTC. Amino acids: CASSLRQGASGGYTF.

The CDR3 sequence is CASSFAGGTYEQYV. CDR3 DNA sequence: TGTGCCAGCAGTTTTGCGGGGGGAACCTACGAGCAGTACGTC. V usage is TRBV28 and J usage is TRBJ2-7, with 8 bases aligning to TRBD2. The trim removed 3 bases at V and 2 bases at J, leaving 3 bases unmatched. CDR3 length: 14 amino acids. Germline CDR1 and CDR2: MDHEN and SYDVKM.

This chain joins TRBV3-1 (or the pseudogene TRBV3-2) and TRBJ2-1; 8 bases line up with TRBD2. Germline values: CDR1 LGHDT, CDR2 YNNKEL (reference sequence). The length of the CDR3 is 12 residues. V was clipped by 4 bases and J by 9 bases; unmatched bases: 2. The CDR3 reads CASSPTSVEQFF. The DNA of the CDR3 is TGTGCCAGCAGCCCGACTAGCGTTGAGCAGTTCTTC.

The J gene is TRBJ2-6, the V gene TRBV6-5, with a possible D match to TRBD2 (5 bases). V lost 2 bases and J 0 bases, leaving 5 bases between the germline ends. CDR3 length equals 15 residues. Germline lookup yields CDR1 MNHEY and CDR2 SVGAGI. The CDR3 here is CASSYGGSGANVLTF. As DNA, the CDR3 is TGTGCCAGCAGTTACGGAGGCTCTGGGGCCAACGTCCTGACTTTC.

The chain carries TRBV19 and TRBJ1-3, with a possible D match to TRBD1 (5 bases). V dropped 6 bases and J dropped 5 bases, with 20 bases sitting between them. Germline CDR1 and CDR2: LNHDA and SQIVND (reference sequence). CDR3 length: 16 amino acids. CDR3 loop: CASSDHMGPARNTIYF. In DNA form, the CDR3 reads TGTGCCAGTAGCGACCATATGGGGCCTGCAAGAAACACCATATATTTT. Together with reference TRBV19 and TRBJ1-3, the CDR3 gives the full variable domain: DGGITQSPKYLFRKEGQNVTLSCEQNLNHDAMYWYRQDPGQGLRLIYYSQIVNDFQKGDIAEGYSVSREKKESFPLTVTSAQKNPTAFYLCASSDHMGPARNTIYFGEGSWLTVV.

This clone has only one observation. The chain couples TRBV14 to TRBJ2-5; D may be TRBD2 (5 bases). The ends were cut back, 3 bases at V and 0 bases at J, with 11 bases in the middle. Germline V gives CDR1 SGHDN, CDR2 FVKESK. The CDR3 covers 15 residues. The CDR3 DNA reads as TGTGCCAGCAGCCACCGGGATTGGTACCAAGAGACCCAGTACTTC. Its protein is CASSHRDWYQETQYF. Combining the CDR3 with reference TRBV14 and TRBJ2-5 gives the whole variable domain EAGVTQFPSHSVIEKGQTVTLRCDPISGHDNLYWYRRVMGKEIKFLLHFVKESKQDESGMPNNRFLAERTGGTYSTLKVQPAELEDSGVYFCASSHRDWYQETQYFGPGTRLLVL.

V and J are TRBV7-2 and TRBJ1-1, with D maybe TRBD1 (6 bases). Trimming took off 1 base at V and 1 base at J, with 16 bases between the two ends. CDR3 length: 17 residues. Germline-derived CDR1 and CDR2 are SGHTA and FQGNSA. CDR3: CASSLEGFRTANTEAFF. The CDR3 bases are TGTGCCAGCAGCTTAGAGGGTTTTCGGACAGCGAACACTGAAGCTTTCTTT.

This chain joins TRBV5-1 and TRBJ2-7; D not resolved. The germline gives CDR1 SGHRS, CDR2 YFSETQ. V lost 5 bases and J 0 bases, leaving 6 bases between the germline ends. This CDR3 region has 12 residues. CDR3 bases: TGCGCCAGCAGTGACAACTCCTACGAGCAGTACTTC. It is translated as CASSDNSYEQYF.

This clone was seen a single time. The rearrangement joins TRBV11-3 to TRBJ2-7, with TRBD1 matching over 8 bases. From germline, CDR1 is SGHNT and CDR2 YENEEA. J gave up 1 base and V 5 bases, and 4 bases lay outside the gene matches. The CDR3 length is 14 residues. This chain's CDR3 is CASSNRGISYEQYF. In DNA, the CDR3 is TGTGCCAGCAGCAACAGGGGGATATCCTACGAGCAGTACTTC. Supplemented by reference TRBV11-3 and TRBJ2-7, the full variable domain reads EAGVVQSPRYKIIEKKQPVAFWCNPISGHNTLYWYLQNLGQGPELLIRYENEEAVDDSQLPKDRFSAERLKGVDSTLKIQPAELGDSAVYLCASSNRGISYEQYFGPGTRLTVT.

V usage is TRBV5-5 and J usage is TRBJ2-7; TRBD2 matches at 12 bases. In germline, CDR1 is SGHKS, CDR2 YYEKEE (reference sequence). The junction had 0 bases not matched to a gene; V was cut back by 0 bases and J by 2 bases. There are 15 residues in the CDR3. The CDR3: CASSLGLAGAYEQYF. The CDR3 DNA is TGTGCCAGCAGCTTGGGACTAGCGGGGGCCTACGAGCAGTACTTC.

The gene calls are TRBV19 and TRBJ1-5; D is possibly TRBD1 (5 bases). This CDR3 spans 14 amino acids. Deletions cut 5 bases from V and 2 bases from J, with 10 bases between. From germline, CDR1 is LNHDA and CDR2 SQIVND (reference sequence). CDR3 sequence: CASSPGGRNQPQHF. CDR3 coding DNA: TGTGCCAGTAGTCCGGGGGGACGCAATCAGCCCCAGCATTTT.

V usage is TRBV5-1 and J usage is TRBJ2-7; 7 positions match TRBD1. V lost 4 bases to trimming and J lost 5 bases; unmatched junction nucleotides: 18. CDR3 length: 17 amino acids. CDR1 is SGHRS and CDR2 is YFSETQ in the germline V gene. The CDR3, as DNA: TGCGCCAGCAGCCCCATTACACAGGGGAACCCCCCTGACGAGCAGTACTTC. Translated: CASSPITQGNPPDEQYF. The entire variable domain, with the rest obtained from reference TRBV5-1 and TRBJ2-7, is as follows: KAGVTQTPRYLIKTRGQQVTLSCSPISGHRSVSWYQQTPGQGLQFLFEYFSETQRNKGNFPGRFSGRQFSNSRSEMNVSTLELGDSALYLCASSPITQGNPPDEQYFGPGTRLTVT.

The chain employs TRBV4-1 and TRBJ1-1; D may be TRBD1 (5 bases). The V end was cut by 5 bases, the J end by 1 base, with 11 bases between. The CDR3 loop spans 14 amino acids. The V gene's germline CDR1 is MGHRA and CDR2 YSYEKL. The CDR3 coding sequence is TGCGCCAGCAGCGGAGACAGCACGAACACTGAAGCTTTCTTT. Protein product: CASSGDSTNTEAFF.

The CDR3 reads CASSQDTGGSNQPQHF. CDR3 in DNA: TGTGCCAGCAGCCAAGATACGGGGGGGAGCAATCAGCCCCAGCATTTT. J is TRBJ1-5 and V is TRBV3-1 (or the pseudogene TRBV3-2); D is perhaps TRBD1 (5 bases). This CDR3 has 16 amino acids. The V end lost 0 bases, the J end lost 1 base, and 10 bases lay between the germline ends. Germline values: CDR1 LGHDT, CDR2 YNNKEL (reference sequence).

Of note for this clone: Distinct nucleotide sequences in the sample also encode this CDR3. The chain has TRBV11-2 and TRBJ1-2; tentative D call: TRBD1 (5 bases). The CDR3 has 13 amino acids. Trimming left V 1 base short and J 2 bases short, with 5 bases between. Germline values: CDR1 SGHAT, CDR2 FQNNGV. This CDR3 reads CASSLAGNYGYTF. CDR3 sequence (DNA): TGTGCCAGCAGCTTAGCAGGGAACTATGGCTACACCTTC.

This clone was detected only a few times. Other DNA sequences of this sample code for an identical CDR3. The chain uses TRBV5-1 and TRBJ1-6; 9 bases line up with TRBD1. Germline CDR1 is SGHRS and CDR2 is YFSETQ. There are 15 residues in the CDR3. V lost 0 bases, J lost 10 bases, and 5 bases stayed unmatched. The CDR3 spells CASSLAGTGRSPLHF. Here the CDR3 DNA reads TGCGCCAGCAGCTTGGCGGGGACAGGGCGATCACCCCTCCACTTT.

The genes are TRBV11-2 and TRBJ1-5; 8 bases fit TRBD1. Germline CDR1 SGHAT, CDR2 FQNNGV. The CDR3 is made up of 15 amino acids. V trimming: 5 bases; J trimming: 3 bases; junction bases outside the gene matches: 6. The CDR3 bases are TGTGCCAGCAGCCAATACAGGGGGGCCAATCAGCCCCAGCATTTT. Its translation: CASSQYRGANQPQHF.

On this clone: The same CDR3 is also encoded by other DNA sequences in this sample. The rearrangement uses TRBV5-1 and TRBJ1-2; the D is unclear. The CDR3 runs to 13 residues. Looked up from germline, CDR1 is SGHRS and CDR2 is YFSETQ. Trimming removed 1 base from V and 2 bases from J, with 6 bases in between. CDR3 in DNA: TGCGCCAGCAGCTTGAACAGCAACTATGGCTACACCTTC. It specifies CASSLNSNYGYTF.

The CDR3 DNA reads TGTGCCAGCAGCCCCGACAGTTACAATCAGCCCCAGCATTTT. Protein product: CASSPDSYNQPQHF. V is TRBV7-2 and J is TRBJ1-5, with a tentative D call TRBD1 (5 bases). Germline V gene lookup returns CDR1 SGHTA and CDR2 FQGNSA. The CDR3 is 14 residues long. Deletions cut 5 bases from V and 3 bases from J, with 11 bases between.

The chain recombines TRBV12-3 or TRBV12-4 with TRBJ2-1, with D possibly being TRBD1 (5 bases). V lost 3 bases to trimming and J lost 4 bases, with 7 bases between them. The CDR3 contains 13 residues. The CDR3 protein is CASSFAGYNEQFF. The CDR3 DNA follows: TGTGCCAGCAGTTTTGCAGGGTACAATGAGCAGTTCTTC.

The chain couples TRBV2 to TRBJ1-6, with 8 bases matching TRBD1. CDR3 size: 17 residues. With V trimmed by 6 bases and J by 3 bases, 10 bases remained unmatched. The germline V gene encodes CDR1 SNHLY and CDR2 FYNNEI. In nucleotides, the CDR3 is TGTGCCAGCAGCCGGGACAGGCGAGTGATCTATAATTCACCCCTCCACTTT. Translating it yields CASSRDRRVIYNSPLHF. The full variable domain, its missing parts supplied by reference TRBV2 and TRBJ1-6, is EPEVTQTPSHQVTQMGQEVILRCVPISNHLYFYWYRQILGQKVEFLVSFYNNEISEKSEIFDDQFSVERPDGSNFTLKIRSTKLEDSAMYFCASSRDRRVIYNSPLHFGNGTRLTVT.

The sample holds a few counts of this clone. The rearrangement uses TRBV10-3 and TRBJ1-5, with a weak D call TRBD1 (6 bases). Germline loops: CDR1 ENHRY, CDR2 SYGVKD. Trimming pared 2 bases from V and 3 bases from J, leaving 8 bases between. This CDR3 is 14 amino acids long. CDR3 protein: CAISEQGNNQPQHF. As DNA, the CDR3 is TGTGCCATCAGTGAGCAGGGGAACAATCAGCCCCAGCATTTT.

V and J are TRBV15 and TRBJ2-7; D remains unclear. In germline, CDR1 is LNHNV, CDR2 YYDKDF (reference sequence). The CDR3 is made up of 14 amino acids. V lost 6 bases and J 0 bases, leaving 12 bases between the germline ends. The CDR3 reads CATRRIPGSYEQYV. DNA of the CDR3: TGTGCCACCAGGAGGATTCCTGGCTCCTACGAGCAGTACGTC.

V and J are TRBV11-3 and TRBJ2-3, with 11 bases aligning to TRBD1. The CDR3 covers 17 residues. Per the germline V gene, CDR1 is SGHNT and CDR2 is YENEEA. After removal of 3 bases from V and 6 bases from J, the junction contained 11 bases not matched to a gene. The CDR3 is CASSLGDRGARWDTQYF. In DNA form, the CDR3 reads TGTGCCAGCAGCTTGGGGGACAGGGGGGCAAGATGGGATACGCAGTATTTT. Full variable domain (missing parts from reference TRBV11-3 and TRBJ2-3): EAGVVQSPRYKIIEKKQPVAFWCNPISGHNTLYWYLQNLGQGPELLIRYENEEAVDDSQLPKDRFSAERLKGVDSTLKIQPAELGDSAVYLCASSLGDRGARWDTQYFGPGTRLTVL.

This clone was detected ten times or more. This rearrangement joins TRBV6-4 to TRBJ2-7; tentative D call: TRBD2 (5 bases). CDR1 and CDR2 from the germline V gene are MRHNA and SNTAGT. V was clipped by 7 bases and J by 6 bases, with 7 bases between them. This CDR3 is 10 amino acids long. In DNA, the CDR3 is TGTGCCAGCACCCGGGGCGAGCAGTACTTC. This sequence encodes CASTRGEQYF.

The rearrangement links TRBV12-3 or TRBV12-4 to TRBJ2-1; maybe TRBD2 (5 bases). The length of the CDR3 is 11 residues. V lost 7 bases and J 14 bases, leaving 15 bases between the germline ends. The CDR3 DNA sequence: TGTGCCAGCACCGATCCGGGATATGAGTTCTTC. Its translation is CASTDPGYEFF.

The chain is built from TRBV6-9 and TRBJ1-4; TRBD1 agrees at 8 bases. The V gene end was trimmed by 11 bases and the J gene end by 9 bases; junction bases not matched to a gene: 11. Germline loops: CDR1 MNHGY, CDR2 SVAAGI. The CDR3 spans 13 residues. CDR3 loop: CAEPVRTGKKLFF. CDR3 in DNA: TGTGCCGAGCCCGTCAGGACAGGGAAAAAACTGTTTTTT.